This TCR beta chain comes out of a study of blood T cell repertoires in COVID-19. The wider study: Spain, Italy and the United States supplied samples that represented acute and convalescent COVID-19. PBMCs, B-cell-depleted T cells, or T cells were the source of the cDNA or gDNA that made up the material.

TCRdb keeps only in-frame clones here, not all; method: immunoSEQ multiplex PCR. The sample carries around 280,000 clones, 87% recorded once. The study drew participants aged about 18 to 89 years from fewer than 30 US areas. This receptor was identified in a woman in her 40s who had recovered from COVID-19. The specimen sequenced was PBMCs or T cells enriched from blood (not recorded which).

For the CDR3, the DNA is TGTGCCAGCACCAAACCACAGGGGAACAATCAGCCCCAGCATTTT. Translated: CASTKPQGNNQPQHF. The chain couples TRBV27 to TRBJ1-5, with 7 bases aligning to TRBD1. The trim removed 7 bases at V and 3 bases at J, leaving 9 bases unmatched. Germline assignment: CDR1 MNHEY and CDR2 SMNVEV (reference sequence). The length of the CDR3 is 15 residues.